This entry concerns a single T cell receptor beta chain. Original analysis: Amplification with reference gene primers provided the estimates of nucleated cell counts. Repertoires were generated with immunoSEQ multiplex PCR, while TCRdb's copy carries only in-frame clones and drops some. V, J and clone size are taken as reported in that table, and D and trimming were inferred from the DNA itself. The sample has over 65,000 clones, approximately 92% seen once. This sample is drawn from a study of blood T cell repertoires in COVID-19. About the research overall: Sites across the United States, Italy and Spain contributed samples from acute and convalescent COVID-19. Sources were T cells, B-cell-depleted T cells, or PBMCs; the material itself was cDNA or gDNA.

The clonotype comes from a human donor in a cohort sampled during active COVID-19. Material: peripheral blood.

In nucleotides, the CDR3 is TGCGCCAGCAGCTCCGCATTAGGGACTCAAGAGACCCAGTACTTC. This translates into CASSSALGTQETQYF. This chain uses TRBV5-1 with TRBJ2-5; D perhaps matches TRBD2 (6 bases). V lost 3 bases to trimming and J lost 2 bases, with 14 bases between them. CDR1 and CDR2 (germline): SGHRS, YFSETQ. The CDR3 runs 15 residues.